The sample holds many counts of the clone carrying this TCR beta chain. Its antigen is not identified. The germline gives CDR1 LNHDA, CDR2 SQIVND (reference sequence). The V end was cut by 7 bases, the J end by 2 bases, with 12 bases between. This CDR3 is 14 amino acids long. As to time point: sample taken at primary tumor resection. Unsorted whole RNA samples from tumor, nontumor lung or frozen PBMC were sequenced. These data originate in a study of spatial heterogeneity in lung cancer. Study details: An average of more than ten raw reads was observed per unique TCR and UMI combination.

TCRdb fed the 5' RACE reads into MiXCR, producing one record per CDR3 protein. The repertoire consists of 13,000 or so distinct CDR3 sequences, with 3% to 4% occurring once and the leading ten covering roughly 15%. General study findings and limits: In tumors, expanded intratumoral alpha and beta TCR counts tracked mutation counts.

This receptor was identified in a male donor with early-stage non-small cell lung cancer. This chain joins TRBV19 and TRBJ1-5; D gene ambiguous. Sequenced material: lung tumor tissue, taken at surgery. This chain's CDR3 is CASNAWERNQPQHF. The CDR3 nucleotides are TGTGCCAGTAACGCTTGGGAGCGCAATCAGCCCCAGCATTTT.